This entry lists 27 T cell receptor beta chains sequenced from one sample in a study of shared clonotypes between healthy human individuals. Profiling relied on immunoSEQ multiplex PCR, and the TCRdb table lists in-frame clones only, not all of them. The sample contains some 2 million clones, approximately 94% of which appear only once. CD45RO-negative, CCR7-positively selected cells formed the naive CD8 fraction, excluding terminally differentiated effector memory CD45RA+ cells. Sequences were obtained from naive CD8+ T cells sorted from blood. These receptors were taken from a man between 18 and 29 years old in good health.

The rearrangement uses TRBV11-2 and TRBJ2-1; no reliable D call. This CDR3 region has 13 residues. Germline CDR1 is SGHAT and CDR2 is FQNNGV. Trimming took 1 base from V and 6 from J, leaving 7 bases between them. The CDR3 region is CASSLVPVNEQFF. Here the CDR3 DNA reads TGTGCCAGCAGCTTAGTGCCGGTCAATGAGCAGTTCTTC.

The rearrangement links TRBV30 to TRBJ1-3; D might be TRBD1 (5 bases). CDR3 size: 17 residues. Germline V gene lookup returns CDR1 GTSNPN and CDR2 SVGIG (reference sequence). V was trimmed by 1 base and J by 2 bases, leaving 18 bases between them. Here the CDR3 reads CAWSDIQGSGPGNTIYF. CDR3 coding DNA: TGTGCCTGGAGTGATATCCAGGGATCGGGCCCTGGAAACACCATATATTTT. Full variable domain (rest looked up from reference TRBV30 and TRBJ1-3): SQTIHQWPATLVQPVGSPLSLECTVEGTSNPNLYWYRQAAGRGLQLLFYSVGIGQISSEVPQNLSASRPQDRQFILSSKKLLLSDSGFYLCAWSDIQGSGPGNTIYFGEGSWLTVV.

This sequence joins TRBV5-4 and TRBJ2-7; 14 bases are a match to TRBD2. V gave up 0 bases and J gave up 6 bases; unmatched junction bases: 8. The CDR3 length is 17 residues. Germline values: CDR1 SGHNT, CDR2 YYREEE (reference sequence). The CDR3 region has the DNA TGTGCCAGCAGCTTGGCCCCGGGACTAGCGGGAGCAATCGAGCAGTACTTC. This encodes CASSLAPGLAGAIEQYF.

This chain uses TRBV2 with TRBJ2-1; the D gene is possibly TRBD1 (5 bases). CDR1 is SNHLY and CDR2 is FYNNEI in the germline V gene. The CDR3 runs to 16 residues. Trimming shortened V by 0 bases and J by 8 bases, and 17 bases separated the two germline ends. The DNA of the CDR3 is TGTGCCAGCAGTGAAGCGCTTAGTCTAGGGGTGGATGAGCAGTTCTTC. This gives the protein CASSEALSLGVDEQFF.

The J gene is TRBJ1-4, the V gene TRBV30, with D uncertain. Germline values: CDR1 GTSNPN, CDR2 SVGIG (reference sequence). The V end was cut by 5 bases, the J end by 7 bases, with 8 bases between. This CDR3 spans 11 amino acids. CDR3 sequence (DNA): TGTGCCTGGGCCGAAAGTGAAAAACTGTTTTTT. As protein: CAWAESEKLFF.

The chain carries TRBV7-9 and TRBJ2-3; D is unclear. Trimming pared 4 bases from V and 10 bases from J, leaving 18 bases between. The V gene's germline CDR1 is SEHNR and CDR2 FQNEAQ (reference sequence). This CDR3 comprises 14 residues. Here the CDR3 reads CASSWPSGETAQYF. CDR3 in DNA: TGTGCCAGCAGCTGGCCCTCGGGTGAGACGGCGCAGTATTTT.

DNA of the CDR3: TGTGCCACCAGCAGAGTCCCTCGGGAGACCCAGTACTTC. Protein: CATSRVPRETQYF. The gene calls are TRBV15 and TRBJ2-5; no clear D. The V gene lost 1 base and the J gene lost 5 bases, with 8 bases spanning the gap. The germline CDR1 and CDR2 sequences are LNHNV and YYDKDF (reference sequence). The CDR3 has 13 residues.

The chain joins TRBV9 to TRBJ1-2; D is uncertain. The CDR3 sequence is 15 residues long. Trimming shortened V by 1 base and J by 0 bases, and 10 bases separated the two germline ends. Germline CDR1 reads SGDLS; CDR2 reads YYNGEE. Here the CDR3 DNA reads TGTGCCAGCAGCGTATACGGGCTCCCTAACTATGGCTACACCTTC. It yields the protein CASSVYGLPNYGYTF. The entire variable domain, with the rest obtained from reference TRBV9 and TRBJ1-2, is as follows: DSGVTQTPKHLITATGQRVTLRCSPRSGDLSVYWYQQSLDQGLQFLIQYYNGEERAKGNILERFSAQQFPDLHSELNLSSLELGDSALYFCASSVYGLPNYGYTFGSGTRLTVV.

The rearrangement uses TRBV28 and TRBJ2-7; no definite D call. V gave up 4 bases and J gave up 2 bases, with 6 bases separating them. The CDR3 totals 12 residues. Germline assignment: CDR1 MDHEN and CDR2 SYDVKM. CDR3 sequence: CASSSSTYEQYF. CDR3 sequence (DNA): TGTGCCAGCAGTTCCTCCACCTACGAGCAGTACTTC.

This clone is a singleton in its sample. The chain employs TRBV27 and TRBJ2-7; D is perhaps TRBD2 (5 bases). This CDR3 has 16 amino acids. Trimming stripped 1 base from V and 3 bases from J, with 16 bases between. Germline values: CDR1 MNHEY, CDR2 SMNVEV (reference sequence). CDR3 coding DNA: TGTGCCAGCAGTTTATTCGCAGGAGGCACCTACTACGAGCAGTACTTC. Protein product: CASSLFAGGTYYEQYF.

In the case of this clone: This sample also contains other DNA sequences that code for the same CDR3. DNA of the CDR3: TGTGCCAGCAGCGGAGCGGGGGACTACGAGCAGTACTTC. As protein: CASSGAGDYEQYF. The chain has TRBV9 and TRBJ2-7; 8 bases align to TRBD2. V lost 3 bases and J lost 3; bases outside the gene matches: 2. There are 13 residues in the CDR3. Germline assignment: CDR1 SGDLS and CDR2 YYNGEE.

The chain carries TRBV7-2 and TRBJ2-7; maybe TRBD1 (6 bases). This CDR3 region has 16 residues. V lost 0 bases to trimming and J lost 0 bases, with 12 bases between them. Germline lookup yields CDR1 SGHTA and CDR2 FQGNSA. The CDR3 protein is CASSLAGHKSSYEQYF. The CDR3 bases are TGTGCCAGCAGCTTAGCGGGACACAAAAGCTCCTACGAGCAGTACTTC.

The chain links TRBV30 to TRBJ2-3; 12 bases fit TRBD2. Germline V gene sequence: CDR1 GTSNPN, CDR2 SVGIG (reference sequence). Trimming removed 5 bases from V and 4 bases from J; junction bases left unmatched: 7. The CDR3 loop spans 15 amino acids. CDR3 sequence: CAWEASGGVADTQYF. DNA for the CDR3: TGTGCCTGGGAGGCTAGCGGGGGGGTAGCAGATACGCAGTATTTT.

The CDR3 is CASSLMGVGYEQYF. In nucleotides, the CDR3 is TGTGCCAGCAGTTTAATGGGGGTCGGTTACGAGCAGTACTTC. The chain uses TRBV27 and TRBJ2-7, with D perhaps given as TRBD1 or TRBD2 (5 bases each). The germline V and J ends were trimmed by 2 bases and 4 bases, with 12 bases remaining between them. Germline assignment: CDR1 MNHEY and CDR2 SMNVEV (reference sequence). This CDR3 has 14 residues.

V gene TRBV6-1 combines with J gene TRBJ1-2, with 11 positions matching TRBD1. J lost 3 bases, V lost 1 base, and 10 bases had no gene match. Germline V CDR1 and CDR2: MNHNS, SASEGT. CDR3 length equals 18 residues. The CDR3 reads CASSEDGGQGVNYYGYTF. CDR3 sequence (DNA): TGTGCCAGCAGTGAAGACGGGGGACAGGGGGTGAATTACTATGGCTACACCTTC.

On this clone: The same CDR3 can be traced to other DNA sequences in this sample. The chain employs TRBV9 and TRBJ1-2, with a tentative D call TRBD1 (5 bases). Trimming left V 0 bases short and J 0 bases short, with 9 bases between. From germline, CDR1 is SGDLS and CDR2 YYNGEE. CDR3 length: 15 residues. CDR3 amino acids: CASSVGGGANYGYTF. DNA for the CDR3: TGTGCCAGCAGCGTAGGCGGGGGAGCTAACTATGGCTACACCTTC. Combining the CDR3 with reference TRBV9 and TRBJ1-2 gives the whole variable domain DSGVTQTPKHLITATGQRVTLRCSPRSGDLSVYWYQQSLDQGLQFLIQYYNGEERAKGNILERFSAQQFPDLHSELNLSSLELGDSALYFCASSVGGGANYGYTFGSGTRLTVV.

This chain links TRBV5-1 with TRBJ2-7, with D perhaps matching TRBD1 or TRBD2 (5 bases each). CDR1 and CDR2 (germline): SGHRS, YFSETQ. CDR3 size: 14 residues. V was shortened by 0 bases and J by 0 bases, with 7 bases between the two germline ends. The CDR3 is CASSLGDLSYEQYF. In DNA form, the CDR3 reads TGCGCCAGCAGCTTGGGGGACCTCTCCTACGAGCAGTACTTC.

The chain couples TRBV7-9 to TRBJ1-2, with TRBD1 as a possible D gene (5 bases). The CDR3 spans 19 residues. Trimming left V 2 bases short and J 7 bases short, with 29 bases between. Germline assignment: CDR1 SEHNR and CDR2 FQNEAQ (reference sequence). The CDR3 spells CASSLSPSEWGVHLIGYTF. The CDR3 bases are TGTGCCAGCAGCTTATCGCCATCCGAATGGGGGGTCCACTTAATTGGCTACACCTTC.

V usage is TRBV19 and J usage is TRBJ1-1; 9 nucleotides line up with TRBD1. The CDR3 runs to 14 residues. Looked up from germline, CDR1 is LNHDA and CDR2 is SQIVND (reference sequence). Trimming removed 3 bases from V and 5 bases from J; junction bases left unmatched: 4. The DNA of the CDR3 is TGTGCCAGTAGTATGGGACAGGGAATAACTGAAGCTTTCTTT. Its translation: CASSMGQGITEAFF.

Notes on this clone: Sequence at one end of the junction differs from germline and may be a read error. Here the CDR3 DNA reads TGTGCGATCACCGGGACTAGGTACAATGAGCAGTTCTTC. Its translation is CAITGTRYNEQFF. V is TRBV10-3 and J is TRBJ2-1, with TRBD2 matching over 8 bases. In germline, CDR1 is ENHRY, CDR2 SYGVKD. This CDR3 has 13 residues.

This chain uses TRBV11-2 with TRBJ1-5; D call uncertain. Deletions cut 5 bases from V and 0 bases from J, with 14 bases between. Germline V gene lookup returns CDR1 SGHAT and CDR2 FQNNGV. The CDR3 runs to 16 residues. The DNA of the CDR3 is TGTGCCAGCAGCCCCGGAGAGACCTATAGCAATCAGCCCCAGCATTTT. Encoded protein: CASSPGETYSNQPQHF.

This clone was seen once. The chain is built from TRBV21-1 and TRBJ2-7; TRBD1 is taken as the D call from the table, unchecked against the DNA. TRBV21-1 is a pseudogene. The CDR3 loop spans 11 amino acids. The CDR3 region is CASSKDRGPYF. The CDR3 DNA follows: TGTGCCAGCAGCAAAGACAGGGGGCCGTACTTC.

The rearrangement joins TRBV5-5 to TRBJ2-5, with a tentative D call TRBD1 (5 bases). This CDR3 spans 17 amino acids. V was cut by 0 bases and J by 5 bases, with 20 bases left in between. CDR1 and CDR2 (germline): SGHKS, YYEKEE (reference sequence). CDR3 DNA sequence: TGTGCCAGCAGCTTGGTTCAGGGCTTTGTTTTTTCGGAGACCCAGTACTTC. Translation gives CASSLVQGFVFSETQYF.

In this sample, this clone turned up once. V and J are TRBV7-9 and TRBJ1-1, with D unresolved. The CDR3 loop spans 12 amino acids. Trimming took off 1 base at V and 7 bases at J, with 7 bases between the two ends. CDR1 SEHNR and CDR2 FQNEAQ come from the germline V gene (reference sequence). CDR3 DNA: TGTGCCAGCAGCTTAGGGGAGGGTGAAGCTTTCTTT. Residues: CASSLGEGEAFF. The full variable domain, in which reference TRBV7-9 and TRBJ1-1 provide the parts outside the CDR3, is DTGVSQNPRHKITKRGQNVTFRCDPISEHNRLYWYRQTLGQGPEFLTYFQNEAQLEKSRLLSDRFSAERPKGSFSTLEIQRTEQGDSAMYLCASSLGEGEAFFGQGTRLTVV.

On this clone: Within the sample, other DNA sequences also encode this same CDR3. The chain recombines TRBV5-4 with TRBJ2-1; TRBD2 agrees at 7 bases. The V segment lost 1 base and the J segment 10 bases; nucleotides outside the gene matches: 2. This CDR3 has 12 amino acids. Germline assignment: CDR1 SGHNT and CDR2 YYREEE (reference sequence). In DNA form, the CDR3 reads TGTGCCAGCAGCTTGTCGGGGGGAGAGCAGTTCTTC. This codes for CASSLSGGEQFF.

V usage is TRBV19 and J usage is TRBJ1-1; D is uncertain. CDR3 size: 12 residues. Trimming removed 1 base from V and 10 bases from J, with 10 bases in between. Germline assignment: CDR1 LNHDA and CDR2 SQIVND (reference sequence). The CDR3 nucleotides are TGTGCCAGTAGTATAGGTTCTCTTGGAGCTTTCTTT. Amino acid sequence: CASSIGSLGAFF.

The chain has TRBV9 and TRBJ1-5, with 7 bases lining up with TRBD1. Germline loops: CDR1 SGDLS, CDR2 YYNGEE. V lost 4 bases to trimming and J lost 4 bases; unmatched junction nucleotides: 8. The CDR3 runs to 15 residues. The CDR3 loop reads CASSLGGGSNQPQHF. The CDR3 region has the DNA TGTGCCAGCAGCTTGGGAGGGGGCTCGAATCAGCCCCAGCATTTT.